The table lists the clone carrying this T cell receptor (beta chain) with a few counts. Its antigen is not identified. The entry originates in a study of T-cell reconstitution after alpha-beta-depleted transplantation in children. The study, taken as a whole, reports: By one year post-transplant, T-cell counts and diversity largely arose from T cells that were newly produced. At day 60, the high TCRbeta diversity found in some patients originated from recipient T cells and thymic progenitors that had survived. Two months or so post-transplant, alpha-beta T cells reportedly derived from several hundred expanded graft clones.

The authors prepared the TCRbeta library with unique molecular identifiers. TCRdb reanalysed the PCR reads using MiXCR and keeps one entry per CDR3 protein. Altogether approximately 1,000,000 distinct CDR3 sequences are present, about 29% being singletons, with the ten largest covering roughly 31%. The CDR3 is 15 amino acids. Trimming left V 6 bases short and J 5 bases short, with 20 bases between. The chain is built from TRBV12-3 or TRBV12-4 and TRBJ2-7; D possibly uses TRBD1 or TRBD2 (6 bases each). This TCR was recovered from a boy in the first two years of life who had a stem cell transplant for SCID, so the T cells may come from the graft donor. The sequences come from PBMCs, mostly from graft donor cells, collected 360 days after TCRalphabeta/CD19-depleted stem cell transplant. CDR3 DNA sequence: TGTGCCAGCAGCCCCACTCCGACAGGAGGGGACGAGCAGTACTTC. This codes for CASSPTPTGGDEQYF.